This TCR beta chain was obtained from a study of OX40 agonist ivuxolimab in advanced cancers. Across the study: Ivuxolimab, which is an agonistic anti-OX40 (CD134) antibody, was administered to the patients.

The CDR3 is 14 residues long. The V segment lost 2 bases and the J segment 5 bases; nucleotides outside the gene matches: 5. CDR1 is SGHRS, CDR2 YFSETQ, per germline. A note on this clone: The antigen is unknown.

Study-level points and caveats: Relative to CD4+ cells, CD8+ T cells on average had more expanded clones.

Measured with immunoSEQ multiplex PCR; TCRdb has only the in-frame clones, and not every one. The sample has roughly 48,000 clones, 85% seen once. Sequences were derived from CD4+ or CD8+ T cells sorted from blood, sampled in a trial of the OX40 agonist ivuxolimab. The J gene is TRBJ2-5, the V gene TRBV5-1; 8 nucleotides agree with TRBD2. The origin of this receptor is an adult with an advanced solid tumor such as melanoma, head and neck, liver or kidney cancer. For the CDR3, the DNA is TGCGCCAGCAGCTTACTAGCGGAGAAGGAGACCCAGTACTTC. Encoded protein: CASSLLAEKETQYF.